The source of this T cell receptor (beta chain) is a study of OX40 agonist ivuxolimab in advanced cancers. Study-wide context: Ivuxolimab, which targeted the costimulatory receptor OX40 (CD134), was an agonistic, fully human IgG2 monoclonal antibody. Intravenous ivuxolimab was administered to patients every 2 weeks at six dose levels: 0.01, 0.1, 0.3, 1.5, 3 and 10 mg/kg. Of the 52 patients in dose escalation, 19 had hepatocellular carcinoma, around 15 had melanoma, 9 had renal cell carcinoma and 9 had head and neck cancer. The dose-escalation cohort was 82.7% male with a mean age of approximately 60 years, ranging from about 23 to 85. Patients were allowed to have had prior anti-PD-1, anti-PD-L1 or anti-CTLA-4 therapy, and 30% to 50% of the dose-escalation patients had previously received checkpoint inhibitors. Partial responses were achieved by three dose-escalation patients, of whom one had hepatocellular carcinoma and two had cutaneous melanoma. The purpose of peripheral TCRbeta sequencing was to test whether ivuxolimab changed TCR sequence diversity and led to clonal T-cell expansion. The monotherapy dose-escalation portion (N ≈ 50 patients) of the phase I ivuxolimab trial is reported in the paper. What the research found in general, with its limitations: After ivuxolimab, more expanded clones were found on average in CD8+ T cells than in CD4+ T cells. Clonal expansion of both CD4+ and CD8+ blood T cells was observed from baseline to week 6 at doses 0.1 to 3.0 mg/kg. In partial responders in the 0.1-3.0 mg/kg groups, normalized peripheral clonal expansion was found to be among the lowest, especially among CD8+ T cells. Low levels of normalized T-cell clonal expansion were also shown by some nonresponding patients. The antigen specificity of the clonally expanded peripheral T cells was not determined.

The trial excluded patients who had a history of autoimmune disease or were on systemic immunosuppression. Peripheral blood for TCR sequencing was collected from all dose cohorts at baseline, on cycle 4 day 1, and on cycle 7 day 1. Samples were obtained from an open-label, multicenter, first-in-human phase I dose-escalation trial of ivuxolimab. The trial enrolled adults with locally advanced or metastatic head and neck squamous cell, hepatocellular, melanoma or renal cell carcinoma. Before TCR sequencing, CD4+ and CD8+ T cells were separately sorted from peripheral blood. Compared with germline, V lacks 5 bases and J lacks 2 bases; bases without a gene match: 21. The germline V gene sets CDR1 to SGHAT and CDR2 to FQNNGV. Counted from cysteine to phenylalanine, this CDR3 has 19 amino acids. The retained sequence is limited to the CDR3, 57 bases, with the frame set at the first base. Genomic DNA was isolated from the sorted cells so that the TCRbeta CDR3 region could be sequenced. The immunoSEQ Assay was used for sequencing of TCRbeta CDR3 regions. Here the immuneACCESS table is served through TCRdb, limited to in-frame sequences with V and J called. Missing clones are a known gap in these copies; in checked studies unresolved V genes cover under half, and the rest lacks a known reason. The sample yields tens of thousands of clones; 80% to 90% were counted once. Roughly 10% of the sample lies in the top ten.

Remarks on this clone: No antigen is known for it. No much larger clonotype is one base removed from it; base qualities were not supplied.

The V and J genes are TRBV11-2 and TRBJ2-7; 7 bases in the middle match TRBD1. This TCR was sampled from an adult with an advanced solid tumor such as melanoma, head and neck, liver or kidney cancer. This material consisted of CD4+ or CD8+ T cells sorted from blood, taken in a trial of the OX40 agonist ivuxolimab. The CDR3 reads CASSPIGRMRDRDPYEQYF. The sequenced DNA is TGTGCCAGCAGCCCCATAGGCCGTATGCGAGACAGGGACCCCTACGAGCAGTACTTC.